The clone carrying this TCR beta chain showed up just a few times. What it binds is not known. This entry comes from a study of neurological immune-mediated disorders. Study results and limitations: None of the CDR3 amino acid sequences of expanded clones were shared across subjects, and this suggested private repertoires in all groups.

Volunteers at a blood bank in Maryland, USA, were the healthy controls. As for the cDNA, it was generated by 5'RACE with 10-nucleotide random UMIs. TCRdb redid the calling of the 5' RACE reads with MiXCR, one entry per CDR3 protein. The table records tens of thousands of distinct CDR3 sequences, around an eighth of them present only once. In germline, CDR1 is SGHDN, CDR2 FVKESK. The ends were cut back, 3 bases at V and 5 bases at J, with 11 bases in the middle. The CDR3 totals 13 residues. The chain carries TRBV14 and TRBJ2-7, with D perhaps matching TRBD1 (5 bases). Sequences were obtained from PBMCs. This TCR was sampled from a woman in her forties or fifties in good health. DNA for the CDR3: TGTGCCAGCAGCCACGACAGTAAGCACGAGCAGTACTTC. Protein: CASSHDSKHEQYF.